These 9 T cell receptor beta chains originate from one sample sequenced in a study of CD8+ T cells in alopecia areata. RNA was isolated and reverse transcribed to cDNA, the sequencing template. The assay was immunoSEQ multiplex PCR, and TCRdb's table has in-frame clones only and misses some. The data contain 90,000 to 150,000 clones, approximately 60% of them singletons. Source material: CD4+ T cells sorted from blood. The receptors stem from a human donor in good health.

The chain is built from TRBV18 and TRBJ2-1; a weak D match, TRBD2 (5 bases). Germline V gene data show CDR1 as KGHSH and CDR2 as LQKENI. The CDR3 runs 18 residues. V was trimmed by 9 bases and J by 5 bases, leaving 29 bases between them. CDR3 DNA sequence: TGTGCCAGTAACCCTATCGGGCACTCGGGCGGGTCCGACAATGAGCAGTTCTTC. As protein: CASNPIGHSGGSDNEQFF.

This clone turned up a few times. The chain carries TRBV25-1 and TRBJ2-7, with TRBD1 matching over 9 bases. The V and J ends lost 8 bases and 0 bases, in that order; junction bases with no gene match: 8. This CDR3 is built from 15 residues. Per germline, CDR1 MGHDK and CDR2 SYGVNS. The CDR3 loop is CASERGQGISYEQYF. CDR3 DNA: TGTGCCAGCGAAAGGGGACAGGGAATCTCCTACGAGCAGTACTTC.

This clone was recorded a few times. The chain carries TRBV18 and TRBJ1-3, with D uncertain. V lost 0 bases and J 4 bases, leaving 22 bases between the germline ends. The germline V gene encodes CDR1 KGHSH and CDR2 LQKENI. CDR3 size: 19 residues. DNA of the CDR3: TGTGCCAGCTCACCACCGATAGGTTCAAACCGAATAGCGGGAAACACCATATATTTT. Residues: CASSPPIGSNRIAGNTIYF.

The chain has TRBV19 and TRBJ1-5; D is unclear. Trimming stripped 1 base from V and 6 bases from J, with 10 bases between. Germline CDR1 and CDR2: LNHDA and SQIVND (reference sequence). The CDR3 contains 14 residues. The CDR3 coding sequence is TGTGCCAGTAGTATAGCCCAGGAGATTCAGCCCCAGCATTTT. It codes for CASSIAQEIQPQHF.

This clone was detected only once. V usage is TRBV4-3 and J usage is TRBJ1-2, with D possibly being TRBD1 (5 bases). The CDR3 length is 15 residues. Trimming pared 0 bases from V and 4 bases from J, leaving 12 bases between. Germline V lookup: CDR1 LGHNA, CDR2 YSLEER. CDR3 sequence reads: CASSQEGVTLYGYTF. DNA for the CDR3: TGCGCCAGCAGCCAAGAGGGGGTTACACTCTATGGCTACACCTTC.

DNA for the CDR3: TGTGCCAGCAGGAGACAGGGAGTAGGTGAGCAGTTCTTC. As protein: CASRRQGVGEQFF. J is TRBJ2-1 and V is TRBV25-1, with 7 bases fitting TRBD1. After removal of 6 bases from V and 9 bases from J, the junction contained 8 bases not matched to a gene. This CDR3 comprises 13 residues. Germline CDR1 is MGHDK and CDR2 is SYGVNS. Complete variable domain (other parts from reference TRBV25-1 and TRBJ2-1): EADIYQTPRYLVIGTGKKITLECSQTMGHDKMYWYQQDPGMELHLIHYSYGVNSTEKGDLSSESTVSRIRTEHFPLTLESARPSHTSQYLCASRRQGVGEQFFGPGTRLTVL.

The V call is TRBV5-1, the J call TRBJ2-5, with 7 bases identical to TRBD1. Germline lookup yields CDR1 SGHRS and CDR2 YFSETQ. This CDR3 contains 13 residues. Trimming took 4 bases from V and 5 from J; bases not matched to a gene: 5. The CDR3 bases are TGCGCCAGCAGCCGGGGACAGCATGAGACCCAGTACTTC. This sequence encodes CASSRGQHETQYF.

This clone was observed a few times. The rearrangement uses TRBV4-1 and TRBJ2-2; D remains unclear. The CDR3 spans 16 residues. The V gene's germline CDR1 is MGHRA and CDR2 YSYEKL. V lost 2 bases and J lost 7, with 17 bases in between. In nucleotides, the CDR3 is TGCGCCAGCAGCCAAAATCCCCATACCTCGGGCGGGGAGCTGTTTTTT. Its translation is CASSQNPHTSGGELFF.

A single count supports this clone. Here the CDR3 reads CSVGASAAFVNEQYF. In nucleotides, the CDR3 is TGCAGCGTTGGGGCCTCGGCTGCGTTTGTAAACGAGCAGTACTTC. The chain links TRBV29-1 to TRBJ2-7; D unresolved. The CDR3 runs to 15 residues. Germline loops: CDR1 SQVTM, CDR2 ANQGSEA. The germline V and J ends were trimmed by 4 bases and 5 bases, with 21 bases remaining between them.